A selection of T cell receptor beta chains follows, all from one sample in a study of cytomegalovirus exposure and HLA in healthy donors. The protocol was immunoSEQ multiplex PCR, while the TCRdb copy is restricted to in-frame clones and leaves out a portion. The sample consists of over 200,000 clones, 82% of them appearing once. Sequencing was done on a sample of PBMCs. Source of these receptors: a man aged 40-50 years in good health and CMV-seropositive. Both conserved end residues are trimmed from each CDR3. The order of the fields is V gene, CDR3 protein.

V: TRBV7-9
CDR3: ASSLVGGTYNEQF

V: TRBV30
CDR3: AWSVMTSEIEPGELF

V: TRBV12-5
CDR3: ASGQGTVQY

V: TRBV28
CDR3: ASSFRGLADWEQF

V: TRBV6-5
CDR3: ASSSARGNSNQPQH

V: TRBV7-9
CDR3: ASSVGGLTEAF

V: TRBV5-6
CDR3: ASSFWTAEKLF

V: TRBV20-1
CDR3: SGTDQETQY

V: TRBV10-3
CDR3: AISEVTSGSYNEQF

V: TRBV2
CDR3: ASSDSGTSGYNEQF

V: TRBV6-6
CDR3: ASSYGQMNTEAF

V: TRBV7-9
CDR3: ASSLVREGLHEQF

V: TRBV11-2
CDR3: ASSMDREAF

V: TRBV11-3
CDR3: ASSASGRDTQY

V: TRBV29-1
CDR3: SLRYTGLGETQY

V: TRBV15
CDR3: ATSRDSTVGGELF

V: TRBV5-4
CDR3: ASSSGQGRTDTQY

V: TRBV9
CDR3: ASSPMNILSGNTIY

V: TRBV15
CDR3: ATSRVAGRGNEQF

V: TRBV11-3
CDR3: ASSSPWGPQQF

V: TRBV2
CDR3: ASKPGVQGPGELF

V: TRBV2
CDR3: ASSERQAGNTEAF

V: TRBV29-1
CDR3: SVWDSGLADGANVLT

V: TRBV29-1
CDR3: SVVGGQTQY

V: TRBV5-4
CDR3: ASSVGGVSMNTEAF

V: TRBV6-6
CDR3: ASSLLPGQGAYEQY

V: TRBV11-3
CDR3: ASSRTADTQY

V: TRBV30
CDR3: AWSRGTSRGNTIY

V: TRBV19
CDR3: ASSIARTGGYT

V: TRBV6-5
CDR3: ASSPTGGPSNEQF

V: TRBV4-1
CDR3: ASSLETGAYEQY

V: TRBV11-2
CDR3: ASSLRFVSGRTDTQY

V: TRBV27
CDR3: ASSFSSRGLYGYT

V: TRBV2
CDR3: ASRYRGGSGYT

V: TRBV13
CDR3: ASSPTAGTRLGNEQF

V: TRBV30
CDR3: AWSVQGLADTDTQY

V: TRBV27
CDR3: ASSLRGYYGYT

V: TRBV19
CDR3: ASSIRGFNYGYT

V: TRBV9
CDR3: ASSVGLAVTDTQY

V: TRBV9
CDR3: ASSVGELAGVSETQY

V: TRBV1
CDR3: TSISIGGAPEAF

V: TRBV6-1
CDR3: ASSWTSEYNEQF